One and the same sample provided the 15 T cell receptor beta chains below, sequenced in a study of cytomegalovirus exposure and HLA in healthy donors. PCR employed 60 Vbeta and 13 Jbeta primers. The data were produced by immunoSEQ multiplex PCR, yet TCRdb's version contains in-frame clones alone and is incomplete. The data contain 150,000 to 200,000 clones, about 75% of them seen just once; the ten biggest clones take up over 12%. The sequenced sample consisted of PBMCs. The receptors come from a man between 50 and 59 years old in good health and CMV-seropositive.

The chain couples TRBV6-4 to TRBJ1-5, with D unresolved. V lost 10 bases and J 4 bases, leaving 14 bases between the germline ends. The CDR3 has 13 amino acids. Looked up from germline, CDR1 is MRHNA and CDR2 is SNTAGT. CDR3 sequence (DNA): TGTGCCACCGGCGGGGTCAGAAATCAGCCCCAGCATTTT. Its translation is CATGGVRNQPQHF.

V usage is TRBV5-1 and J usage is TRBJ1-1; D remains unclear. This CDR3 region has 13 residues. CDR1 and CDR2 (germline): SGHRS, YFSETQ. V shed 1 base and J shed 10 bases, with 14 bases lying between them. The DNA of the CDR3 is TGCGCCAGCAGCTTGACCGCTTTGGAGGGAGCTTTCTTT. Translated, it gives CASSLTALEGAFF.

The genes are TRBV4-3 and TRBJ1-6; 10 bases map to TRBD1. With 1 base clipped from V and 7 bases from J, the junction kept 10 bases outside the gene matches. The CDR3 contains 18 residues. Germline V gene sequence: CDR1 LGHNA, CDR2 YSLEER. CDR3 DNA sequence: TGCGCCAGCAGCCAAGCGAGCCGACAGGGGGCGTTCAATTCACCCCTCCACTTT. Translated, it gives CASSQASRQGAFNSPLHF.

The sample holds a few counts of this clone. The gene calls are TRBV28 and TRBJ1-6; D is unclear. Germline assignment: CDR1 MDHEN and CDR2 SYDVKM. CDR3 length: 14 amino acids. V lost 6 bases and J 9 bases, leaving 15 bases between the germline ends. CDR3 nucleotides: TGTGCCAGCAGACTGACGGGGTTAGGTTCACCCCTCCACTTT. It is translated as CASRLTGLGSPLHF.

Concerning this clone itself: The sample carries other DNA sequences with the same CDR3. The V call is TRBV7-2, the J call TRBJ1-5; D not resolved. CDR1 is SGHTA and CDR2 is FQGNSA in the germline V gene. CDR3 length: 13 residues. Trimming left V 2 bases short and J 1 base short, with 3 bases between. CDR3 protein: CASSLSSNQPQHF. CDR3 in DNA: TGTGCCAGCAGCTTAAGCAGCAATCAGCCCCAGCATTTT.

CDR3 nucleotides: TGTGCCAGCAGCTCGGGACAGGGAAGGTATGGCTACACCTTC. Amino acids: CASSSGQGRYGYTF. The chain combines TRBV5-8 with TRBJ1-2; 9 bases match TRBD1. Germline CDR1 SGHTS, CDR2 YDEGEE. J was trimmed by 5 bases and V by 3 bases; bases with no gene match: 5. The CDR3 totals 14 residues.

The genes are TRBV7-9 and TRBJ1-6; D is possibly TRBD1 (6 bases). The ends were cut back, 3 bases at V and 14 bases at J, with 17 bases in the middle. Germline V CDR1 and CDR2: SEHNR, FQNEAQ (reference sequence). This CDR3 is 14 amino acids long. CDR3 protein: CASSLGGLRGALHF. The CDR3 coding sequence is TGTGCCAGCAGCTTGGGGGGGCTTCGGGGGGCCCTCCACTTT.

In this sample, this clone turned up once. The V and J genes are TRBV6-1 and TRBJ1-2; TRBD1 might be the D (6 bases). The V gene's germline CDR1 is MNHNS and CDR2 SASEGT. V lost 5 bases, J lost 8 bases, and 12 bases lay in between. The CDR3 spans 12 residues. CDR3 sequence (DNA): TGTGCCAGCAGTAAACAGGGAACAGGCTACACCTTC. This sequence encodes CASSKQGTGYTF.

In its sample, this clone was seen once. The chain uses TRBV11-2 and TRBJ1-2, with no clear D. The CDR3 runs to 14 residues. With 1 base removed from V and 4 bases from J, the gap between germline ends came to 10 bases. Germline V gene data show CDR1 as SGHAT and CDR2 as FQNNGV. The chain's CDR3 is CASSLGTPTYGYTF. In DNA form, the CDR3 reads TGTGCCAGCAGCTTAGGGACTCCCACCTATGGCTACACCTTC.

The genes are TRBV9 and TRBJ1-1; D not certain. CDR1 and CDR2 from the germline V gene are SGDLS and YYNGEE. The CDR3 extends over 12 amino acids. The V end was cut by 3 bases, the J end by 5 bases, with 8 bases between. The CDR3 region is CASSARETEAFF. In nucleotides, the CDR3 is TGTGCCAGCAGCGCCCGCGAAACTGAAGCTTTCTTT.

This sequence joins TRBV18 and TRBJ2-7; weak D call: TRBD1 (5 bases). The CDR3 loop spans 13 amino acids. The ends were cut back, 5 bases at V and 0 bases at J, with 8 bases in the middle. Germline values: CDR1 KGHSH, CDR2 LQKENI. The DNA for the CDR3 is TGTGCCAGCTCAGACAGTAGCTCCTACGAGCAGTACTTC. This translates into CASSDSSSYEQYF.

The chain carries TRBV27 and TRBJ2-6; the match to TRBD2 covers 10 bases. The CDR3 consists of 19 residues. The V gene end was trimmed by 5 bases and the J gene end by 0 bases; junction bases not matched to a gene: 10. Germline-derived CDR1 and CDR2 are MNHEY and SMNVEV (reference sequence). As DNA, the CDR3 is TGTGCCAGCAGTCGGCGGCTAGCGGGGGTTTACTCTGGGGCCAACGTCCTGACTTTC. Protein sequence: CASSRRLAGVYSGANVLTF. Combining the CDR3 with reference TRBV27 and TRBJ2-6 gives the whole variable domain EAQVTQNPRYLITVTGKKLTVTCSQNMNHEYMSWYRQDPGLGLRQIYYSMNVEVTDKGDVPEGYKVSRKEKRNFPLILESPSPNQTSLYFCASSRRLAGVYSGANVLTFGAGSRLTVL.

This clone was counted only a few times. The genes are TRBV5-6 and TRBJ2-6; D ambiguous. The V gene's germline CDR1 is SGHDT and CDR2 YYEEEE. Trimming shortened V by 2 bases and J by 1 base, and 4 bases separated the two germline ends. The CDR3 spans 14 residues. CDR3 loop: CASSFGSGANVLTF. Written as DNA, the CDR3 is TGTGCCAGCAGCTTCGGGTCTGGGGCCAACGTCCTGACTTTC.

This clone is a singleton in its sample. The rearrangement joins TRBV7-2 to TRBJ2-3; TRBD2 agrees at 14 bases. Germline V gene lookup returns CDR1 SGHTA and CDR2 FQGNSA. This CDR3 spans 17 amino acids. V was clipped by 5 bases and J by 4 bases; unmatched bases: 8. CDR3 in amino acids: CASSRRTSGGMADTQYF. The CDR3, as DNA: TGTGCCAGCAGCCGCCGGACTAGCGGGGGGATGGCAGATACGCAGTATTTT.

The V gene is TRBV15, the J gene TRBJ1-2, with TRBD1 as a possible D gene (5 bases). In germline, CDR1 is LNHNV, CDR2 YYDKDF (reference sequence). Trimming took 1 base from V and 1 from J, leaving 10 bases between them. The CDR3 has 15 residues. CDR3 protein: CATSRGRGSNYGYTF. The CDR3 DNA reads TGTGCCACCAGCAGAGGGAGGGGAAGTAACTATGGCTACACCTTC.